One and the same sample provided the 5 T cell receptor beta chains below, sequenced in a study of blood T cell repertoires in COVID-19. Clones were read by immunoSEQ multiplex PCR, and TCRdb kept only the in-frame ones, dropping some. This table has some 250,000 clones, approximately 83% appearing once. The sample comprised PBMCs or T cells enriched from blood (not recorded which). These TCRs come from a woman aged 40 to 55 with acute COVID-19.

This clone appeared a few times. The chain couples TRBV5-4 to TRBJ2-1; TRBD2 agrees at 8 bases. CDR1 is SGHNT and CDR2 is YYREEE in the germline V gene (reference sequence). J lost 5 bases, V lost 2 bases, and 3 bases had no gene match. The CDR3 length is 14 residues. The CDR3 DNA is TGTGCCAGCAGCTTTGGACTAGCAGACAATGAGCAGTTCTTC. Translated, it gives CASSFGLADNEQFF.

V usage is TRBV12-5 and J usage is TRBJ1-2, with 7 positions matching TRBD1. After removal of 6 bases from V and 3 bases from J, the junction contained 7 bases not matched to a gene. The CDR3 has 14 residues. CDR1 and CDR2 (germline): LGHNT, FRNRAP. The CDR3 spells CASGTGESHYGYTF. The CDR3 coding sequence is TGTGCTAGTGGAACAGGGGAATCTCACTATGGCTACACCTTC.

The rearrangement links TRBV29-1 to TRBJ1-1; the match to TRBD1 covers 10 bases. Germline CDR1 reads SQVTM; CDR2 reads ANQGSEA. This CDR3 is 16 amino acids long. The trim removed 7 bases at V and 0 bases at J, leaving 11 bases unmatched. The CDR3 loop is CSAAPPGQGVNTEAFF. DNA for the CDR3: TGCAGCGCTGCGCCACCCGGACAGGGGGTGAACACTGAAGCTTTCTTT.

In DNA form, the CDR3 reads TGTGCCTGCGACAGGGGCCCTAACACTGAAGCTTTCTTT. The encoded protein is CACDRGPNTEAFF. This chain connects TRBV6-5 to TRBJ1-1, with TRBD1 matching 8 bases. The germline V gene encodes CDR1 MNHEY and CDR2 SVGAGI. The V segment lost 11 bases and the J segment 2 bases; nucleotides outside the gene matches: 7. The CDR3 has 13 amino acids.

V and J are TRBV4-2 and TRBJ1-1; D is unclear. Germline V gene data show CDR1 as LGHNA and CDR2 as YNFKEQ. The CDR3 length is 12 residues. Deletions cut 3 bases from V and 12 bases from J, with 14 bases between. The CDR3 region is CASSQREGGSFF. In nucleotides, the CDR3 is TGTGCCAGCAGCCAGAGGGAAGGAGGGTCTTTCTTT.